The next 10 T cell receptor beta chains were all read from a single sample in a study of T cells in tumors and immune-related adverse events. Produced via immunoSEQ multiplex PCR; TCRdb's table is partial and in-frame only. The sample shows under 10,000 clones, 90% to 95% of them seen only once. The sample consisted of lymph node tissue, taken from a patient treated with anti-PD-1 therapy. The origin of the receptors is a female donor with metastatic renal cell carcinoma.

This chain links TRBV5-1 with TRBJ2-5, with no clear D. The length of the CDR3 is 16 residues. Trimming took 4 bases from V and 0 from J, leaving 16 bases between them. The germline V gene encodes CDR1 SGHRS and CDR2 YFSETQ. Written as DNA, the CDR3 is TGCGCCAGCAGCGCGTCCAATATGGGTTACCAAGAGACCCAGTACTTC. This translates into CASSASNMGYQETQYF. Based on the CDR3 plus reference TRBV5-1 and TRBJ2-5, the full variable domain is KAGVTQTPRYLIKTRGQQVTLSCSPISGHRSVSWYQQTPGQGLQFLFEYFSETQRNKGNFPGRFSGRQFSNSRSEMNVSTLELGDSALYLCASSASNMGYQETQYFGPGTRLLVL.

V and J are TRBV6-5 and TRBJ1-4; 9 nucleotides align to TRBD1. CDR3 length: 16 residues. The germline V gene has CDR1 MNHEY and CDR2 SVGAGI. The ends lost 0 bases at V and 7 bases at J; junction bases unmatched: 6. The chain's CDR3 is CASSYSDRGFFEKLFF. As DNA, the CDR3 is TGTGCCAGCAGTTACTCGGACAGGGGATTTTTTGAAAAACTGTTTTTT.

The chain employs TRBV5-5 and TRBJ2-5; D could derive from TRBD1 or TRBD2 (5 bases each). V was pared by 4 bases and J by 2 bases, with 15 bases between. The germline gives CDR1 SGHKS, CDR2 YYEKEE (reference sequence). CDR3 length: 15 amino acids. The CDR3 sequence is CASSMNGWGQETQYF. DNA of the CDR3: TGTGCCAGCAGCATGAATGGATGGGGGCAAGAGACCCAGTACTTC.

The CDR3 DNA reads as TGTGCCAGCAGCCCCGGGCCGGGGGATGAGCAGTTCTTC. Its protein product is CASSPGPGDEQFF. The chain is built from TRBV9 and TRBJ2-1, with D perhaps TRBD2 (6 bases). Germline assignment: CDR1 SGDLS and CDR2 YYNGEE. With 4 bases removed from V and 8 bases from J, the gap between germline ends came to 13 bases. The CDR3 totals 13 residues. The variable domain in full, completed from reference TRBV9 and TRBJ2-1, reads DSGVTQTPKHLITATGQRVTLRCSPRSGDLSVYWYQQSLDQGLQFLIQYYNGEERAKGNILERFSAQQFPDLHSELNLSSLELGDSALYFCASSPGPGDEQFFGPGTRLTVL.

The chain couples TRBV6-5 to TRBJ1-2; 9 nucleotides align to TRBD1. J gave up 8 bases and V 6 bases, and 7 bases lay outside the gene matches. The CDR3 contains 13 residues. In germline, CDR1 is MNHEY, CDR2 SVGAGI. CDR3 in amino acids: CASRPQGASGYTF. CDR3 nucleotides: TGTGCCAGCAGACCACAGGGGGCGAGCGGCTACACCTTC.

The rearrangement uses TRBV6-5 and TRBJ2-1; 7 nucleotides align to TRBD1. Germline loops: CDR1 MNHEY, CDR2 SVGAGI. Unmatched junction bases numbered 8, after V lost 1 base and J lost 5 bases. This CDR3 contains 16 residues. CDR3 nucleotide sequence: TGTGCCAGCAGTTACTTCCGGGACAGCAAACACAATGAGCAGTTCTTC. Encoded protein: CASSYFRDSKHNEQFF.

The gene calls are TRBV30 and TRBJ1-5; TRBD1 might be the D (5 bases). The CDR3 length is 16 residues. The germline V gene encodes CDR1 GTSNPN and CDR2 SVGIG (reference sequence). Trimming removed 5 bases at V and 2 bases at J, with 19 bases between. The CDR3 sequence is CAWAVDRGVGNQPQHF. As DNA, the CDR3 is TGTGCCTGGGCGGTGGATAGGGGCGTGGGCAATCAGCCCCAGCATTTT.

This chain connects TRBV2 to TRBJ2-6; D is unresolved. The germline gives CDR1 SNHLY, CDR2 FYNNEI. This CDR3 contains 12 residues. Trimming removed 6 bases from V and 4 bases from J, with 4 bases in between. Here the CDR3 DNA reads TGTGCCAGCAGGATAGGGGCCAACGTCCTGACTTTC. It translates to CASRIGANVLTF.

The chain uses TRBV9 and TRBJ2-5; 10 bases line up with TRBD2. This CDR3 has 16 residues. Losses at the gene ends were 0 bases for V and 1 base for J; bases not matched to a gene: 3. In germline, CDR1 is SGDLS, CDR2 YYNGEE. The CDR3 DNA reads TGTGCCAGCAGCGTAGCCCAGCGGGAGGGCCAAGAGACCCAGTACTTC. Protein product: CASSVAQREGQETQYF.

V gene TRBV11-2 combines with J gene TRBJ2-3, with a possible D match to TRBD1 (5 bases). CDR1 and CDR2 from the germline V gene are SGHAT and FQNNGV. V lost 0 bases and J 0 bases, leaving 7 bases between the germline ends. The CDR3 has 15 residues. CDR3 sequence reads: CASSLDGASTDTQYF. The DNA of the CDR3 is TGTGCCAGCAGCTTAGATGGGGCCAGCACAGATACGCAGTATTTT. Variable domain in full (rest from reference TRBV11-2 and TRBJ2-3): EAGVAQSPRYKIIEKRQSVAFWCNPISGHATLYWYQQILGQGPKLLIQFQNNGVVDDSQLPKDRFSAERLKGVDSTLKIQPAKLEDSAVYLCASSLDGASTDTQYFGPGTRLTVL.